This T cell receptor beta chain was captured by sequencing in a study of shared T cell receptors in the human thymus. Repertoires were generated with immunoSEQ multiplex PCR, while TCRdb's copy carries only in-frame clones and drops some. The table lists approximately 730,000 clones, approximately 85% of them singletons. Germline V gene sequence: CDR1 MGHRA, CDR2 YSYEKL. The V segment lost 2 bases and the J segment 4 bases; nucleotides outside the gene matches: 8. The CDR3 covers 16 residues. This sample was shared with a second study, whose subject was human thymus T cells.

V is TRBV4-1 and J is TRBJ2-3, with TRBD2 matching over 8 bases. The specimen was thymocytes. The receptor comes from a girl under two years old with a congenital heart defect. CDR3 bases: TGCGCCAGCAGCCAAAGACTAGCGAAGTTGGCAGATACGCAGTATTTT. Its protein product is CASSQRLAKLADTQYF.